This T cell receptor (beta chain) was documented in a study of beta chain features in type 1 diabetes. Isolated RNA was reverse transcribed in full, so expressed TCRB transcripts were sequenced. Data came from immunoSEQ multiplex PCR; TCRdb stores just in-frame clones and leaves some out. The sample has around 250,000 clones; 68% are singletons. Staining for CD45RO/CCR7/CD25/CD127/CD95/CD27 allowed sorting of CD4+ naive, central memory, regulatory and stem cell-like memory cells. Populations obtained by sorting all exceeded 95% purity. A note on this clone: Its specificity is not known.

Study results and limitations: When VDJ junctions were examined, type 1 diabetes patients showed fewer insertions and more deletions.

The sequenced sample was naive CD4+ T cells from blood. The receptor was isolated from a man aged 25-40 years in good health.

CDR3: CSVSSRRGRDEQYF. In DNA, the CDR3 is TGCAGCGTCTCCAGTCGGAGGGGGCGCGACGAGCAGTACTTC. The V gene is TRBV29-1, the J gene TRBJ2-7; possibly TRBD1 for D (7 bases). Trimming took 6 bases from V and 5 from J, leaving 20 bases between them. Germline CDR1 is SQVTM and CDR2 is ANQGSEA. The CDR3 runs to 14 residues.